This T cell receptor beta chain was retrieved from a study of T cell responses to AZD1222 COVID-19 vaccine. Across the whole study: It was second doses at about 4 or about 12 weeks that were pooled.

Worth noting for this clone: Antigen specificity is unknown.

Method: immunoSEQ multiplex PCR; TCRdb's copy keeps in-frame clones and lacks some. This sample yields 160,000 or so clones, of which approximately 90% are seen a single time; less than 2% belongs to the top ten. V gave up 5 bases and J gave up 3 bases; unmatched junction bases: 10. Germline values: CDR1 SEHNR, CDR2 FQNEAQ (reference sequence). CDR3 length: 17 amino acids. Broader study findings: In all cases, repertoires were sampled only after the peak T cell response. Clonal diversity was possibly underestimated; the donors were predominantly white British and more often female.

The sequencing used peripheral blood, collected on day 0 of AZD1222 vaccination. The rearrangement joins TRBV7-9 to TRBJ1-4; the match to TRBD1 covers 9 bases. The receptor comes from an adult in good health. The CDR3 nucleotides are TGTGCCAGCAGCCAAGGACAGGGGAAGAGCTCTAATGAAAAACTGTTTTTT. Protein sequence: CASSQGQGKSSNEKLFF.